A selection of T cell receptor beta chains follows, all from one sample in a study of T cell responses to AZD1222 COVID-19 vaccine. TCRdb's copy holds only in-frame clones and misses some; the assay was immunoSEQ multiplex PCR. The repertoire has about 170,000 clones, 70% to 90% of them found once; the top ten carry approximately 1%. The specimen comprised peripheral blood, sampled 28 days after the second AZD1222 dose. These receptors were obtained from an adult who received the AZD1222 COVID-19 vaccine. The CDR3 runs from the conserved cysteine through the conserved F or W. D genes are given only for firm matches. Clone size is stated in some rows and not others, as once, few, many or a class when expanded.

v_call	j_call	clone_size	d_call	cdr3_nt	cdr3_aa
TRBV27	TRBJ2-3	-	TRBD2	TGTGCCAGCAGCCCGTACAGCGGGGGGGCCCTCACAGATACGCAGTATTTT	CASSPYSGGALTDTQYF
TRBV5-1	TRBJ1-2	-	-	TGCGCCAGCAGTTATAATCAGGGGAATAACTATGGCTACACCTTC	CASSYNQGNNYGYTF
TRBV6-2/TRBV6-3	TRBJ1-5	once	TRBD1	TGTGCCAGCAGTCGACAGGGGAGCAATCAGCCCCAGCATTTT	CASSRQGSNQPQHF
TRBV6-5	TRBJ1-5	-	-	TGTGCCAGCAGCCGAATCGATAGCAATCAGCCCCAGCATTTT	CASSRIDSNQPQHF
TRBV5-1	TRBJ2-7	few	-	TGCGCCAGCAGCTTTTCTCCGGCGCCCTACGAGCAGTACTTC	CASSFSPAPYEQYF
TRBV4-2	TRBJ2-5	-	-	TGTGCCAGCAGCCCGACTTCCTCTAGCAGGGGGGCCGAGACCCAGTACTTC	CASSPTSSSRGAETQYF
TRBV5-1	TRBJ2-2	-	TRBD2	TGCGCCAGCAGCTTGGCGGGACCTAGCGGCGGGGAGCTGTTTTTT	CASSLAGPSGGELFF
TRBV5-6	TRBJ2-1	-	-	TGTGCCAGCAGCTTTTACGCAGGGGACCGAATGTACAATGAGCAGTTCTTC	CASSFYAGDRMYNEQFF
TRBV9	TRBJ1-2	-	-	TGTGCCAGCAGCGTAGATTCCCCCGGGGCACGGCAGGCTGCTAGGTATGGCTACACCTTC	CASSVDSPGARQAARYGYTF
TRBV4-3	TRBJ1-1	-	TRBD1	TGCGCCAGCAGCCAAGGCCTGTCGGGACAGTCGAACACTGAAGCTTTCTTT	CASSQGLSGQSNTEAFF
TRBV5-1	TRBJ1-1	-	-	TGCGCCAGCAGCGGGGACGGACGGATGAACACTGAAGCTTTCTTT	CASSGDGRMNTEAFF
TRBV2	TRBJ1-5	-	-	TGTGCCAGCAGTCGGTTGGTTGGGGCGTATCAGCCCCAGCATTTT	CASSRLVGAYQPQHF
TRBV10-3	TRBJ2-2	once	-	TGTGCCATCAGTGAGTCGAATGGGTGGGCGAGTACCGGGGAGCTGTTTTTT	CAISESNGWASTGELFF
TRBV7-2	TRBJ2-7	-	TRBD2	TGTGCCAGCAGCTTAAGGGGGAGCGGGGGCCCAAGCTCCTACGAGCAGTACTTC	CASSLRGSGGPSSYEQYF
TRBV9	TRBJ2-2	-	-	TGTGCCAGCAGCGTAGAGCCGAAGAACACCGGGGAGCTGTTTTTT	CASSVEPKNTGELFF
TRBV6-1	TRBJ2-5	-	-	TGTGCCAGCAGTGATAACTCGGGCCCCCAAGAGACCCAGTACTTC	CASSDNSGPQETQYF
TRBV20-1	TRBJ2-1	-	-	TGCAGTGCAGCCGGGGGAGGTCTGGGGTTCTTC	CSAAGGGLGFF
TRBV10-3	TRBJ1-6	-	-	TGTGCCATCAGCCCGGTGGGGCCTGATTCACCCCTCCACTTT	CAISPVGPDSPLHF
TRBV6-2/TRBV6-3	TRBJ2-7	few	-	TGTGCCAGCAGTTACCAGACCGAGGCGGACGAGCAGTACTTC	CASSYQTEADEQYF
TRBV18	TRBJ2-2	-	TRBD2	TGTGCCGGAAGACCCCCGGGACTAGCGGAGACCGGGGAGCTGTTTTTT	CAGRPPGLAETGELFF
TRBV10-2	TRBJ1-1	-	TRBD1	TGCGCCAGCTCCTGGGGACAGGGGAACACTGAAGCTTTCTTT	CASSWGQGNTEAFF
TRBV2	TRBJ2-2	-	TRBD1	TGTGCCAACTCTCGGACAGGGAGGTCCGGGGAGCTGTTTTTT	CANSRTGRSGELFF
TRBV5-1	TRBJ1-4	-	-	TGCGCCAGCAGCCCCCTCAATCCGTTTTTAGGTGAAAAACTGTTTTTT	CASSPLNPFLGEKLFF
TRBV5-5	TRBJ2-7	-	-	TGTGCCAGCAGCTCAGACTCCCTAACCTACGAGCAGTACTTC	CASSSDSLTYEQYF
TRBV5-4	TRBJ1-1	-	-	TGTGCCAGCAGGGCTTTGAACACTGAAGCTTTCTTT	CASRALNTEAFF
TRBV27	TRBJ2-5	once	-	TGTGCCAGCAGTTTAAGCGGGTCTTTACAAGAGACCCAGTACTTC	CASSLSGSLQETQYF
TRBV7-2	TRBJ1-2	-	-	TGTGCCAGCAGCTCCAGTTCGGGCGGGACTTATGGCTACACCTTC	CASSSSSGGTYGYTF
TRBV3-1/TRBV3-2	TRBJ1-1	-	TRBD1	TGTGCCAGCAGCCCGGGACAGGGCCTCCTGAACACTGAAGCTTTCTTT	CASSPGQGLLNTEAFF
TRBV4-1	TRBJ1-2	many	-	TGCGCCAGCAGCCAACAATCACAGGGAGGGTATGGCTACACCTTC	CASSQQSQGGYGYTF
TRBV5-1	TRBJ2-1	-	-	TGCGCCAGCAGCTTGGCCTCTAGGGGAAATGAGCAGTTCTTC	CASSLASRGNEQFF
TRBV12-3/TRBV12-4	TRBJ2-7	-	-	TGTGCCAGCAGTTTAGAGTCCACATCAGAGTACTTC	CASSLESTSEYF
TRBV5-5	TRBJ2-5	-	-	TGTGCCAGCAGCTCGTCCGGGACATCCAAAGAGACCCAGTACTTC	CASSSSGTSKETQYF
TRBV19	TRBJ2-1	-	TRBD1	TGTGCCAGTAGAAGAGACAGGGGGCAGGGTGAGCAGTTCTTC	CASRRDRGQGEQFF
TRBV5-6	TRBJ2-7	-	-	TGTGCCAGCAGCCCAAGGGGGACTTTCCGGACCTACGAGCAGTACTTC	CASSPRGTFRTYEQYF
TRBV7-8	TRBJ1-3	-	TRBD1	TGTGCCAGCAGCTTAGCACGACAGGGGTCGGGAAACACCATATATTTT	CASSLARQGSGNTIYF
TRBV5-4	TRBJ1-2	-	-	TGTGCCAGCAGCCAGAATACTAACTATGGCTACACCTTC	CASSQNTNYGYTF
TRBV29-1	TRBJ1-2	-	-	TGCAGCGTTGAAGAATCAGATAACTATGGCTACACCTTC	CSVEESDNYGYTF
TRBV7-2	TRBJ1-6	-	TRBD1	TGTGCCAGCAGCTTAGCCGGACAGGGTAGCAATTCACCCCTCCACTTT	CASSLAGQGSNSPLHF
TRBV11-2	TRBJ2-5	-	TRBD2	TGTGCCAGCAGCTTAGTCCAACTAGCGGGGATCCAAGAGACCCAGTACTTC	CASSLVQLAGIQETQYF